Below, one T cell receptor beta chain is given with its context. Its antigen is undetermined. Read sequence stops 3 residues before the CDR3 end, and the germline J gene provides the missing end. In germline, CDR1 is SGHDT, CDR2 YYEEEE. Between the trimmed V and J ends, which lost 4 bases and 2 bases, there was a span of 9 bases. This CDR3 is 13 amino acids long. This table comes from immunoSEQ multiplex PCR, and its TCRdb copy is limited to in-frame clones, with some not included. Reported are about 40,000 clones; the ten largest clones contain less than 7.5%. These data belong to a study of T cells in women clearing cervical HPV infection. General study findings and limits: Cases carried less TRBV6-7 than controls: approximately 0.1% versus 0.16%.

The chain combines TRBV5-6 with TRBJ1-2, with TRBD1 as a possible D gene (6 bases). The source is a woman aged 18 to 75 with a cervical HPV16 infection that either progressed to CIN3+ or cleared (not recorded which). Sequenced sample: blood buffy coat. Incomplete CDR3 DNA: TGTGCCAGCAGCCCGGGACACAACTATGGC. It is translated as CASSPGHNYG. The whole CDR3 reads CASSPGHNYGYTF.